This TCR beta chain comes out of a study of T cell changes during pregnancy in multiple sclerosis. Measured with immunoSEQ multiplex PCR; TCRdb has only the in-frame clones, and not every one. Among approximately 9,100 clones listed, 80% to 90% were seen once. CDR1 is LGHNA and CDR2 is YSLEER in the germline V gene. V shed 1 base and J shed 6 bases, with 12 bases lying between them. This CDR3 contains 14 residues. This receptor was obtained from a female donor in good health, enrolled as a control in a pregnancy study. The rearrangement joins TRBV4-3 to TRBJ1-1; D might be TRBD1 (6 bases). This sample comprised CD8+ T cells from peripheral blood mononuclear cells, obtained in the first trimester of pregnancy. The CDR3 DNA follows: TGCGCCAGCAGCCAAGCGCAGGGGCAGTCTGAAGCTTTCTTT. Translation: CASSQAQGQSEAFF.